Here is one T cell receptor beta chain with its context. A junction boundary mismatches the germline segment, possibly from a read error. Researchers made TCR beta libraries by using iRepertoire HTBI primers and running Arm-PCR on CDR3 regions. TCRdb analysed the multiplex PCR reads with MiXCR anew, one entry per CDR3 protein. The sample yields about 560,000 distinct CDR3 sequences, around 15% seen once. This record comes from a study of regulatory T cells in long-lasting Graves disease. Per germline, CDR1 SSHAT and CDR2 FNYEAQ (reference sequence). The CDR3 covers 19 residues. Documented time point: newly diagnosed GD, antithyroid drugs for less than 3 months. After RNA was extracted from PBMCs, the TCR library was made from it. The same sample was also studied in work on T cells in Graves' hyperthyroidism and ophthalmopathy.

This sequence originates from a man between 18 and 29 years old with Graves disease. V and J are TRBV7-7 and TRBJ2-1, with 10 bases matching TRBD2. The specimen was peripheral blood mononuclear cells (PBMCs), collected at new diagnosis, from a patient treated with antithyroid drugs. CDR3 nucleotides: TGTGCTAGCAGCTTACGGACTAGCGGCCCCTTGTCGGGGCACAATGAGCAGTTCTTC. Its translation is CASSLRTSGPLSGHNEQFF.